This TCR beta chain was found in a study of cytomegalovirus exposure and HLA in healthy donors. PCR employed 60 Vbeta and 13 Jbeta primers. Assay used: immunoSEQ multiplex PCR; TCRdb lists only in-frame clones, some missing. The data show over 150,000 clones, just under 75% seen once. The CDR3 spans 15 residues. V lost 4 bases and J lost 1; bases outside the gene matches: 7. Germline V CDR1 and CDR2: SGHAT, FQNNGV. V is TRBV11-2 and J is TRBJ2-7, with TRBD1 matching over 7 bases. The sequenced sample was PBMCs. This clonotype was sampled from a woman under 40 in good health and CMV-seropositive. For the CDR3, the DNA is TGTGCCAGCAGCTCCGGGACAGACCTATCCTACGAGCAGTACTTC. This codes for CASSSGTDLSYEQYF.